The 5 T cell receptor beta chains below all came from one sample that was sequenced in a study of early T cells in non-severe SARS-CoV-2 infection. TCRdb processed the 5' RACE reads anew with MiXCR; each CDR3 protein has one entry. The table includes roughly 110,000 distinct CDR3 sequences, over 8.5% detected once. Sequenced: whole blood. All receptors come from an adult who was a healthcare worker with PCR-confirmed SARS-CoV-2 infection or an uninfected control (not recorded which).

This clonotype was found many times. This rearrangement joins TRBV10-3 to TRBJ2-1; 12 bases align to TRBD2. V lost 5 bases and J lost 7; bases outside the gene matches: 12. There are 17 residues in the CDR3. CDR1 ENHRY and CDR2 SYGVKD come from the germline V gene. The CDR3 loop reads CAISLGLAGRNANEQFF. The CDR3 bases are TGTGCCATCAGTCTTGGACTAGCGGGACGAAATGCTAATGAGCAGTTCTTC.

This clonotype occurred a few times. This rearrangement joins TRBV5-1 to TRBJ1-1; D call uncertain. Trimming left V 5 bases short and J 0 bases short, with 8 bases between. CDR3 length: 13 amino acids. CDR1 is SGHRS, CDR2 YFSETQ, per germline. This chain's CDR3 is CASRENMNTEAFF. CDR3 DNA sequence: TGCGCCAGCAGAGAGAACATGAACACTGAAGCTTTCTTT. The whole variable domain, filled in from reference TRBV5-1 and TRBJ1-1, reads KAGVTQTPRYLIKTRGQQVTLSCSPISGHRSVSWYQQTPGQGLQFLFEYFSETQRNKGNFPGRFSGRQFSNSRSEMNVSTLELGDSALYLCASRENMNTEAFFGQGTRLTVV.

This clonotype was seen at least ten times. V and J are TRBV11-2 and TRBJ2-1; tentative D call: TRBD2 (6 bases). The CDR3 has 16 amino acids. Per germline, CDR1 SGHAT and CDR2 FQNNGV. V was pared by 2 bases and J by 2 bases, with 13 bases between. In nucleotides, the CDR3 is TGTGCCAGCAGCTTAATACCCGGGAGTCCCTACAATGAGCAGTTCTTC. The encoded protein is CASSLIPGSPYNEQFF.

This clonotype was counted many times. The chain combines TRBV27 with TRBJ2-7; TRBD1 agrees at 8 bases. After removal of 8 bases from V and 3 bases from J, the junction contained 12 bases not matched to a gene. CDR3 size: 15 residues. Germline CDR1 is MNHEY and CDR2 is SMNVEV (reference sequence). CDR3 loop: CASSVRQGPFYEQYF. The CDR3 nucleotides are TGTGCCAGCTCGGTAAGACAGGGGCCTTTCTACGAGCAGTACTTC.

This clonotype came up many times. The J gene is TRBJ1-1, the V gene TRBV3-1, with a tentative D call TRBD1 (5 bases). CDR1 is LGHDT, CDR2 YNNKEL, per germline (reference sequence). The CDR3 runs 15 residues. Trimming took off 3 bases at V and 0 bases at J, with 11 bases between the two ends. DNA for the CDR3: TGTGCCAGCAGCCACCGACAGACCATGAACACTGAAGCTTTCTTT. Its protein is CASSHRQTMNTEAFF.